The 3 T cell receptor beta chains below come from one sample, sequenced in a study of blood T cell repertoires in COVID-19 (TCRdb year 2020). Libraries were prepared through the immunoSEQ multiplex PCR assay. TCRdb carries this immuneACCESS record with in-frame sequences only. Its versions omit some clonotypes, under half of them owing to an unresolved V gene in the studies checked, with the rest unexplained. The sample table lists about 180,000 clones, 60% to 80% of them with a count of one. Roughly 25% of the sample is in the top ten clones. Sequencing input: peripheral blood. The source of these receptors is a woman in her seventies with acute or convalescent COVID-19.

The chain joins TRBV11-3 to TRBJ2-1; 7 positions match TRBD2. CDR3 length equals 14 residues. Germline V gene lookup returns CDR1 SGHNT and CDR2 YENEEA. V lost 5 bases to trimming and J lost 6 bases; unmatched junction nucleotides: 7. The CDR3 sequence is CASSHRGGSNEQFF. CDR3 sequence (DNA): TGTGCCAGCAGCCACCGGGGAGGGAGCAATGAGCAGTTCTTC.

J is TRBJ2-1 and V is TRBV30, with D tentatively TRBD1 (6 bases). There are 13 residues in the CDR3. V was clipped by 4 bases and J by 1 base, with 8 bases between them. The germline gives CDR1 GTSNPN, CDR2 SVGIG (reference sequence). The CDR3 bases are TGTGCCTGGAACAGGGTTTCCTACAATGAGCAGTTCTTC. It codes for CAWNRVSYNEQFF.

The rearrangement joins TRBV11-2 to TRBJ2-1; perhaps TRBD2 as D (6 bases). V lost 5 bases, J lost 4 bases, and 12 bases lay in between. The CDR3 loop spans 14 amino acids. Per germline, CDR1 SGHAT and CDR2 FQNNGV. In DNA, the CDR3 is TGTGCCAGCAGCCCGGTAGCGGAGTACAATGAGCAGTTCTTC. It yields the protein CASSPVAEYNEQFF. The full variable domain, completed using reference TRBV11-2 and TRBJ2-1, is EAGVAQSPRYKIIEKRQSVAFWCNPISGHATLYWYQQILGQGPKLLIQFQNNGVVDDSQLPKDRFSAERLKGVDSTLKIQPAKLEDSAVYLCASSPVAEYNEQFFGPGTRLTVL.